This T cell receptor (delta chain) was profiled in a study of gamma-delta T cells after stem cell transplantation. As to this clone: The amino acid sequence in TCRdb belongs to a much larger clone and departs from this DNA's translation at residue 13, likely a sequencing read error; the sequence shown is translated from the DNA.

TCRdb re-called the RT-PCR reads using CATT. The sample has 740 or so delta-chain clones; about 2% are singletons. Germline V lookup: CDR1 GEAIGNYY, CDR2 EKD. This CDR3 is built from 14 residues. This TCR was sampled from a human donor. It is not recorded whose cells these are; they may come from a transplant donor. Sequenced material: gamma-delta T cells. The chain is built from TRDV2 and TRDJ1, with 7 positions matching TRDD3. CDR3 sequence: CACDGGIHTDKLTF. The CDR3 DNA sequence: TGTGCCTGTGATGGGGGGATCCACACCGATAAACTCACCTTT.